This TCR beta chain was sequenced during a study of cytomegalovirus exposure and HLA in healthy donors. It was with 60 Vbeta and 13 Jbeta primers that the PCR ran. Profiling relied on immunoSEQ multiplex PCR, and the TCRdb table lists in-frame clones only, not all of them. The repertoire holds around 140,000 clones, 72% seen once, with under 5.5% in the top ten. The CDR3 runs to 16 residues. After removal of 0 bases from V and 3 bases from J, the junction contained 2 bases not matched to a gene. Germline V gene sequence: CDR1 SGHNT, CDR2 YYREEE (reference sequence). As for this clone: Its specificity is not known.

The study, taken as a whole, reports: Clonal expansion was found to be greater in HLA-associated TCR beta chains than in equally common others in a later analysis. A later analysis reported that several of the most significant clusters appeared to be linked to common viral pathogens, among them Epstein-Barr virus. A classifier reportedly called cytomegalovirus status with high sensitivity and specificity.

The sequence was collected from a man aged 45-65 years in good health and CMV-seropositive. The chain has TRBV5-4 and TRBJ2-2, with 10 bases fitting TRBD1. Sequenced: PBMCs. The CDR3 nucleotides read TGTGCCAGCAGCTTGGGGGGACAGGGGCACACCGGGGAGCTGTTTTTT. It translates to CASSLGGQGHTGELFF.